A single sample gave rise to the 21 T cell receptor beta chains below, sequenced in a study of identical twins (dated by TCRdb to 2016 to 2018). The protocol used for the library was 5' RACE. Instrument on record: Illumina HiSeq 2000. TCRdb itself trimmed the public reads at Q25 with fastp, ran MiXCR and retained productive beta chains. Entries that share a CDR3 protein sequence are merged under the most common genes and DNA. This sample has around 1.7 million distinct CDR3 sequences in its table, and under 35% of those were observed once. The ten largest account for 0.25% to 0.3% of the sample. Sample: cord blood. Receptors were obtained from a newborn girl in good health.

V gene TRBV12-3 or TRBV12-4 combines with J gene TRBJ1-2, with a weak D call TRBD1 (6 bases). This CDR3 spans 14 amino acids. Trimming removed 4 bases from V and 0 bases from J, with 9 bases in between. The CDR3 spells CASSSGHPNYGYTF. CDR3 sequence (DNA): TGTGCCAGCAGTTCGGGACACCCTAACTATGGCTACACCTTC.

This clonotype was seen a few times. This chain joins TRBV12-3 or TRBV12-4 and TRBJ2-7; 8 bases are shared with TRBD1. The J segment lost 0 bases and the V segment lost 2 bases, leaving 6 bases of the junction unmatched. This CDR3 is 16 amino acids long. Written as DNA, the CDR3 is TGTGCCAGCAGTTTATCAGGGGACAGGAGCTCCTACGAGCAGTACTTC. Translating it yields CASSLSGDRSSYEQYF.

The chain links TRBV21-1 to TRBJ2-4; whether TRBD1, the table's D call, matches the DNA was not checked. TRBV21-1 counts as a pseudogene. The CDR3 covers 13 residues. The CDR3 sequence is CASSKGVPSIQYF. The CDR3 nucleotides are TGTGCCAGCAGCAAGGGGGTTCCGAGCATTCAGTACTTC.

This clonotype turned up a few times. This chain connects TRBV24-1 to TRBJ2-3; the D is unclear. The CDR3 has 17 residues. V was trimmed by 0 bases and J by 3 bases, leaving 15 bases between them. Germline V gene lookup returns CDR1 KGHDR and CDR2 SFDVKD. Here the CDR3 DNA reads TGTGCCACCAGTGATTTGTCATCAGGCTACATGACAGATACGCAGTATTTT. This codes for CATSDLSSGYMTDTQYF.

This clonotype was seen only a few times. The chain has TRBV7-9 and TRBJ1-6; TRBD1 matches 7 bases. The CDR3 is 14 amino acids. CDR1 SEHNR and CDR2 FQNEAQ come from the germline V gene (reference sequence). The trim removed 2 bases at V and 7 bases at J, leaving 2 bases unmatched. CDR3 in DNA: TGTGCCAGCAGCTTACAGGGGGAGAATTCACCCCTCCACTTT. Translation gives CASSLQGENSPLHF. Full variable domain (rest looked up from reference TRBV7-9 and TRBJ1-6): DTGVSQNPRHKITKRGQNVTFRCDPISEHNRLYWYRQTLGQGPEFLTYFQNEAQLEKSRLLSDRFSAERPKGSFSTLEIQRTEQGDSAMYLCASSLQGENSPLHFGNGTRLTVT.

This chain connects TRBV20-1 to TRBJ2-1; a weak D match, TRBD2 (6 bases). V was cut by 4 bases and J by 7 bases, with 14 bases left in between. The CDR3 consists of 13 residues. Germline V gene lookup returns CDR1 DFQATT and CDR2 SNEGSKA (reference sequence). This CDR3 is CSATPGLGNEQFF. Here the CDR3 DNA reads TGCAGTGCTACGCCGGGACTCGGTAATGAGCAGTTCTTC.

Only one count was recorded for this clonotype. The genes are TRBV9 and TRBJ2-3, with D perhaps TRBD2 (6 bases). The CDR3 has 18 amino acids. CDR1 SGDLS and CDR2 YYNGEE come from the germline V gene. V was cut by 0 bases and J by 3 bases, with 20 bases left in between. The CDR3 region has the DNA TGTGCCAGCAGCGTAGGGGGGACTCCATCGGCCTTGACAGATACGCAGTATTTT. This sequence encodes CASSVGGTPSALTDTQYF.

This clonotype turned up a few times. The genes are TRBV6-6 and TRBJ2-5; a possible D gene is TRBD2 (5 bases). V lost 6 bases to trimming and J lost 5 bases, with 13 bases between them. The germline CDR1 and CDR2 sequences are MNHNY and SVGAGI (reference sequence). The CDR3 is 13 residues long. CDR3 sequence: CASREDYGETQYF. Here the CDR3 DNA reads TGTGCCAGCAGGGAAGACTACGGGGAGACCCAGTACTTC.

This clonotype was recorded at least ten times. The chain joins TRBV14 to TRBJ2-7; tentative D call: TRBD1 (5 bases). The CDR3 spans 15 residues. Germline lookup yields CDR1 SGHDN and CDR2 FVKESK. V shed 3 bases and J shed 0 bases, with 12 bases lying between them. The CDR3 region is CASSQGLAFSYEQYF. The CDR3 DNA sequence: TGTGCCAGCAGCCAGGGGCTGGCGTTCTCCTACGAGCAGTACTTC.

This clonotype was observed a few times. The V call is TRBV7-2, the J call TRBJ2-3; D may be TRBD2 (5 bases). Trimming took 3 bases from V and 1 from J, leaving 11 bases between them. Germline CDR1 is SGHTA and CDR2 is FQGNSA. The CDR3 has 15 amino acids. The CDR3 DNA is TGTGCCAGCAGCTTGTTGCGGGCCCGCACAGATACGCAGTATTTT. Protein sequence: CASSLLRARTDTQYF.

V gene TRBV10-3 combines with J gene TRBJ2-1; 9 bases agree with TRBD1. V trimming: 5 bases; J trimming: 5 bases; junction bases outside the gene matches: 1. CDR1 and CDR2 (germline): ENHRY, SYGVKD. The CDR3 sequence is 13 residues long. Here the CDR3 DNA reads TGTGCCATCAGTAGGGACAGGGACAATGAGCAGTTCTTC. It translates to CAISRDRDNEQFF.

This sequence joins TRBV4-1 and TRBJ2-5, with D maybe TRBD1 (5 bases). V was cut by 3 bases and J by 2 bases, with 10 bases left in between. The CDR3 totals 14 residues. CDR1 and CDR2 (germline): MGHRA, YSYEKL. CDR3 loop: CASSHRQLQETQYF. CDR3 nucleotides: TGCGCCAGCAGCCATCGACAGCTTCAAGAGACCCAGTACTTC.

There are a few counts of this clonotype. The rearrangement joins TRBV5-6 to TRBJ2-2; D remains ambiguous. Germline-derived CDR1 and CDR2 are SGHDT and YYEEEE. The CDR3 length is 14 residues. The V and J ends lost 1 base and 4 bases respectively, with 8 bases between them. As DNA, the CDR3 is TGTGCCAGCAGCTTGCCCGAAACCACCGGGGAGCTGTTTTTT. Residues: CASSLPETTGELFF.

The table lists this clonotype with a few counts. The chain links TRBV28 to TRBJ1-5; 9 bases match TRBD1. The germline CDR1 and CDR2 sequences are MDHEN and SYDVKM. The CDR3 totals 17 residues. The ends lost 4 bases at V and 1 base at J; junction bases unmatched: 8. CDR3 in amino acids: CASSSGTGRWSNQPQHF. In nucleotides, the CDR3 is TGTGCCAGCAGTTCCGGGACAGGGAGGTGGAGCAATCAGCCCCAGCATTTT.

This clonotype was counted between two and nine times. The DNA of the CDR3 is TGCAGTGCCCAAGGCTATAACTATGGCTACACCTTC. Translated: CSAQGYNYGYTF. This chain links TRBV20-1 with TRBJ1-2, with D uncertain. With 6 bases removed from V and 1 base from J, the gap between germline ends came to 9 bases. The germline CDR1 and CDR2 sequences are DFQATT and SNEGSKA (reference sequence). The CDR3 length is 12 residues.

The chain joins TRBV20-1 to TRBJ2-3; D remains ambiguous. Germline V gene sequence: CDR1 DFQATT, CDR2 SNEGSKA (reference sequence). This CDR3 has 14 amino acids. Trimming took off 1 base at V and 5 bases at J, with 13 bases between the two ends. The CDR3 DNA sequence: TGCAGTGCTAGAGCGGAGTTTTGGGGAGATACGCAGTATTTT. Translation: CSARAEFWGDTQYF.

V is TRBV21-1 and J is TRBJ2-7; no check of the table's D call, TRBD2, against the DNA was made. TRBV21-1 is an annotated pseudogene. This CDR3 comprises 15 residues. The CDR3 nucleotides are TGTGCCAGCAGCAGCGTAGGGACGGCGACCTACGAGCAGTACTTC. Translating gives CASSSVGTATYEQYF.

The J gene is TRBJ1-6, the V gene TRBV27; a weak D match, TRBD1 (6 bases). The CDR3 is made up of 16 amino acids. Germline V gives CDR1 MNHEY, CDR2 SMNVEV (reference sequence). V lost 3 bases to trimming and J lost 8 bases, with 17 bases between them. In DNA form, the CDR3 reads TGTGCCAGCAGTTTCTCAGGGGTAGCGGGATATTCACCCCTCCACTTT. It is translated as CASSFSGVAGYSPLHF.

The count of this clonotype is one. This chain joins TRBV27 and TRBJ2-1; TRBD2 is a possible D gene (5 bases). Trimming stripped 1 base from V and 13 bases from J, with 20 bases between. In germline, CDR1 is MNHEY, CDR2 SMNVEV (reference sequence). The CDR3 has 15 amino acids. This CDR3 reads CASSLFAGDGETQFF. CDR3 DNA sequence: TGTGCCAGCAGTTTATTTGCAGGCGACGGGGAGACCCAGTTCTTC.

This chain links TRBV28 with TRBJ2-7; TRBD1 aligns across 7 bases. Germline V gene sequence: CDR1 MDHEN, CDR2 SYDVKM. This CDR3 has 14 amino acids. The junction had 10 bases not matched to a gene; V was cut back by 11 bases and J by 0 bases. The CDR3 nucleotides read TGTGCCGATGGGACAGCCCGATACTCCTACGAGCAGTACTTC. Residues: CADGTARYSYEQYF.

This clonotype has a single count. CDR3 DNA sequence: TGTGCCAGCAGCGTCGAGCAGGCGAACACTGAAGCTTTCTTT. Encoded protein: CASSVEQANTEAFF. This chain links TRBV7-9 with TRBJ1-1, with no clear D. The V and J ends lost 5 bases and 1 base respectively, with 11 bases between them. This CDR3 comprises 14 residues. The V gene's germline CDR1 is SEHNR and CDR2 FQNEAQ (reference sequence).